This T cell receptor beta chain was captured by sequencing in a study of CD8+CD57+ T cells in acquired aplastic anemia. CDR1 and CDR2 (germline): SEHNR, FQNEAQ (reference sequence). The V and J ends lost 5 bases and 2 bases respectively, with 11 bases between them. The CDR3 covers 14 residues. Patients picked for sequencing had shown CD8+CD57+ cell expansion detected by flow cytometry. Researchers used genomic DNA as the template to profile TCR beta VDJ and CDR3. TCRdb fed the reads into MiXCR, producing one record per CDR3 protein. Of 150,000 to 200,000 distinct CDR3 sequences in the sample, 47% were seen once. General study results and limits: A significant difference in CD8+ Simpson's diversity between patients and controls was not found. Patients and controls shared 25 to 35 CD8+ CDR3 sequences, which appeared highly expressed in patients and within their immunodominant clones.

On this clonotype itself: Antigen: not known.

Sequencing used sorted CD4+, CD8+, or CD8+CD57+ T cells (not recorded which) from PBMCs. The genes are TRBV7-9 and TRBJ2-3; possible D gene TRBD1, 6 bases. The sequence was collected from a human donor with aplastic anemia. The DNA for the CDR3 is TGTGCCAGCAGCCTGGGACACAACACAGATACGCAGTATTTT. Amino acids: CASSLGHNTDTQYF.